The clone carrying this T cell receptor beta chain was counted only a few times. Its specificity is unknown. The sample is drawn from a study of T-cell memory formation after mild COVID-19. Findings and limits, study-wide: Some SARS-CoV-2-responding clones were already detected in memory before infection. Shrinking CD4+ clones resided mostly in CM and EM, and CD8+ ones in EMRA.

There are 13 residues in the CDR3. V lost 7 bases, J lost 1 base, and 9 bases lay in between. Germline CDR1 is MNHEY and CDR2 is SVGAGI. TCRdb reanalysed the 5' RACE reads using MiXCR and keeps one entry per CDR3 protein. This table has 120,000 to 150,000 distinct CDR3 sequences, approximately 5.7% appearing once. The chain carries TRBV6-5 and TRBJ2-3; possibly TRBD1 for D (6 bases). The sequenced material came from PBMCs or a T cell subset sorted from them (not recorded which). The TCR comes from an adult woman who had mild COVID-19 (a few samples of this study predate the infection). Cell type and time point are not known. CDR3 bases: TGTGCCAGCACCCCAGGGGGCACAGATACGCAGTATTTT. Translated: CASTPGGTDTQYF.